This T cell receptor (beta chain) was recorded in a study of breast tumors, draining lymph nodes, adjacent tissues. General study results and limits: Tumor repertoires ranked between lymph nodes and nontumor tissue in diversity, with V and J gene preferences. Data fit most tumor T cells coming from lymph node, expanding in tumor. That most tumor T cells come from lymph nodes remained unproven. Luminal-like breast cancer showed significantly greater tumor-nontumor repertoire similarity than basal-like breast cancer did.

The sample holds many counts of this clonotype. Its antigen is unidentified. Breast cancer patients provided tissue from their axillary draining lymph nodes. This CDR3 is 15 amino acids long. The V gene's germline CDR1 is MGHRA and CDR2 YSYEKL. V lost 3 bases to trimming and J lost 0 bases, with 12 bases between them. MiXCR, applied by TCRdb to the multiplex PCR reads, yields one record per CDR3 protein. The table shows some 120,000 distinct CDR3 sequences, with around 20% occurring only once. V is TRBV4-1 and J is TRBJ2-7; D possibly matches TRBD1 or TRBD2 (5 bases each). What was sequenced was axillary lymph node tissue. This sequence was found in a female donor with breast cancer. Some clones in this sample may be carry-over from other donors' samples. The CDR3 bases are TGCGCCAGCAGCCAGGCCCGGGACGCCTCCTACGAGCAGTACTTC. It is translated as CASSQARDASYEQYF.